The TCR beta chain described here comes from a study of cytomegalovirus exposure and HLA in healthy donors. About the research overall: As released early, the data held 80 million to 90 million unique TCRs from HLA-typed donors.

The PCR employed 60 Vbeta primers together with 13 Jbeta primers. The assay was immunoSEQ multiplex PCR, and TCRdb's table has in-frame clones only and misses some. This table holds some 170,000 clones, 79% found once. The receptor was derived from a man aged 35 to 55 in good health and CMV-seronegative. Sequencing was performed on PBMCs.

This chain's CDR3 is CASSLVVGQGYTF. CDR3 DNA sequence: TGTGCCAGCAGCTTGGTCGTGGGGCAAGGCTACACCTTC. The V gene is TRBV5-4, the J gene TRBJ1-2, with D perhaps TRBD1 (5 bases). The CDR3 totals 13 residues. Germline-derived CDR1 and CDR2 are SGHNT and YYREEE (reference sequence). V lost 0 bases, J lost 8 bases, and 11 bases lay in between. The full variable domain, with the rest looked up from reference TRBV5-4 and TRBJ1-2, is ETGVTQSPTHLIKTRGQQVTLRCSSQSGHNTVSWYQQALGQGPQFIFQYYREEENGRGNFPPRFSGLQFPNYSSELNVNALELDDSALYLCASSLVVGQGYTFGSGTRLTVV.